This passage covers 28 T cell receptor beta chains from one sample sequenced in a study of beta chain features in type 1 diabetes. Study results and limitations: Among patients with Type 1 diabetes, TCRB CDR3s were moderately but significantly shorter in every one of the four CD4+ subsets.

For these receptors, no antigen is known. Expressed TCRB transcripts were sequenced, since all the RNA that had been isolated was reverse transcribed. Clones were sequenced by immunoSEQ multiplex PCR, and TCRdb holds only the in-frame ones, with some missing. The profile shows nearly 350,000 clones, around 9.3% of them singletons. Sequences were obtained from central memory CD4+ T cells from blood. The receptors come from a man younger than 40 with type 1 diabetes.

This clone was counted only a few times. The J gene is TRBJ1-5, the V gene TRBV10-3; no definite D call. Germline CDR1 reads ENHRY; CDR2 reads SYGVKD. Trimming cost V 0 bases and J 0 bases, with 12 bases left between them. The CDR3 loop spans 17 amino acids. The CDR3 loop reads CAISESSLSYSNQPQHF. CDR3 nucleotides: TGTGCCATCAGTGAGTCGTCACTTAGTTATAGCAATCAGCCCCAGCATTTT.

The chain combines TRBV29-1 with TRBJ2-7, with D maybe TRBD1 (5 bases). The V gene lost 1 base and the J gene lost 3 bases, with 7 bases spanning the gap. The CDR3 sequence is 12 residues long. Germline loops: CDR1 SQVTM, CDR2 ANQGSEA. The CDR3 loop is CSVEAGNYEQYF. Here the CDR3 DNA reads TGCAGCGTTGAAGCAGGGAACTACGAGCAGTACTTC.

Only a few counts were recorded for this clone. The chain uses TRBV11-2 and TRBJ1-1, with D perhaps TRBD1 (5 bases). The germline gives CDR1 SGHAT, CDR2 FQNNGV. Trimming took off 0 bases at V and 8 bases at J, with 10 bases between the two ends. There are 13 residues in the CDR3. The CDR3 DNA follows: TGTGCCAGCAGCTTAGACCAGGGTTCCGAAGCTTTCTTT. It specifies CASSLDQGSEAFF.

This rearrangement joins TRBV7-2 to TRBJ1-5; possibly TRBD1 for D (5 bases). This CDR3 has 17 residues. V was pared by 5 bases and J by 4 bases, with 21 bases between. CDR1 and CDR2 (germline): SGHTA, FQGNSA. The CDR3 region has the DNA TGTGCCAGCAGCCCCCGCGGCAGGGTACACTCGAATCAGCCCCAGCATTTT. This codes for CASSPRGRVHSNQPQHF.

This clone came up a few times. The chain has TRBV5-6 and TRBJ2-5; 13 nucleotides match TRBD2. The germline V gene encodes CDR1 SGHDT and CDR2 YYEEEE. With 0 bases clipped from V and 5 bases from J, the junction kept 1 base outside the gene matches. The CDR3 sequence is 15 residues long. The CDR3 DNA reads TGTGCCAGCAGCTTGGGACTAGCGGGAGGCGAGACCCAGTACTTC. This sequence encodes CASSLGLAGGETQYF.

This clone was seen a few times. The rearrangement uses TRBV5-4 and TRBJ1-2; a weak D match, TRBD1 (5 bases). Between the trimmed V and J ends, which lost 4 bases and 6 bases, there was a span of 13 bases. The CDR3 contains 13 residues. Germline CDR1 SGHNT, CDR2 YYREEE (reference sequence). The CDR3 coding sequence is TGTGCCAGCAGCACCGAACAGGTCCATGGCTACACCTTC. Translating gives CASSTEQVHGYTF.

The gene calls are TRBV4-3 and TRBJ2-7; D gene ambiguous. This CDR3 is 13 amino acids long. CDR1 and CDR2 from the germline V gene are LGHNA and YSLEER. With 1 base removed from V and 5 bases from J, the gap between germline ends came to 9 bases. CDR3 in DNA: TGCGCCAGCAGCCAAGCCATTAAGGACGAGCAGTACTTC. This sequence encodes CASSQAIKDEQYF.

Comment on this clone: Other nucleotide sequences from this sample produce the same CDR3. J is TRBJ1-1 and V is TRBV19; tentatively, D is TRBD1 (6 bases). Trimming cost V 1 base and J 1 base, with 7 bases left between them. The germline V gene encodes CDR1 LNHDA and CDR2 SQIVND (reference sequence). The CDR3 has 14 amino acids. CDR3 sequence reads: CASSIGTANTEAFF. CDR3 nucleotide sequence: TGTGCCAGTAGTATAGGGACAGCGAACACTGAAGCTTTCTTT.

This clone was detected a few times. V is TRBV9 and J is TRBJ2-7; TRBD2 agrees at 7 bases. Germline V CDR1 and CDR2: SGDLS, YYNGEE. V was pared by 0 bases and J by 2 bases, with 5 bases of the junction left unmatched. The CDR3 length is 15 residues. CDR3 sequence (DNA): TGTGCCAGCAGCGTAGAAGCGGGGTTAACCTACGAGCAGTACTTC. Residues: CASSVEAGLTYEQYF.

This clone was counted only a few times. The chain employs TRBV5-1 and TRBJ1-1; 8 bases match TRBD1. Looked up from germline, CDR1 is SGHRS and CDR2 is YFSETQ. The CDR3 is 15 residues long. Trimming cost V 4 bases and J 3 bases; bases outside gene matches: 8. This CDR3 reads CASSVIQGDHTEAFF. The CDR3 DNA follows: TGCGCCAGCAGCGTCATACAGGGGGACCACACTGAAGCTTTCTTT.

This clone was seen only a few times. The CDR3 region has the DNA TGCGCCAGCAGCTTGGCCGGCAGGGGCAATGAGCAGTTCTTC. Amino acids: CASSLAGRGNEQFF. The chain is built from TRBV5-1 and TRBJ2-1, with D possibly matching TRBD1 (6 bases). The V and J ends lost 0 bases and 6 bases respectively, with 10 bases between them. The length of the CDR3 is 14 residues. CDR1 is SGHRS, CDR2 YFSETQ, per germline.

On this clone: Distinct nucleotide sequences in the sample also encode this CDR3. This chain uses TRBV5-1 with TRBJ2-5; TRBD1 aligns across 7 bases. Germline V lookup: CDR1 SGHRS, CDR2 YFSETQ. The length of the CDR3 is 13 residues. V trimming: 3 bases; J trimming: 1 base; junction bases outside the gene matches: 0. CDR3: CASSWTGQETQYF. The CDR3 nucleotides read TGCGCCAGCAGCTGGACAGGCCAAGAGACCCAGTACTTC.

This clone was seen a few times. The rearrangement uses TRBV2 and TRBJ1-1; TRBD1 aligns across 8 bases. The CDR3 spans 15 residues. The germline V gene has CDR1 SNHLY and CDR2 FYNNEI. Trimming at V came to 3 bases and at J to 4 bases, leaving 7 bases not matched to a gene. The CDR3 DNA reads as TGTGCCAGCAGTGACCAGGCAGGGGGCTTCACTGAAGCTTTCTTT. It encodes CASSDQAGGFTEAFF.

This clone was seen more than once but under ten times. At one boundary the junction diverges from the germline segment, which might be a read error. The chain couples TRBV9 to TRBJ1-2; the D gene is possibly TRBD1 (6 bases). Germline V lookup: CDR1 SGDLS, CDR2 YYNGEE. The CDR3 totals 14 residues. CDR3 DNA sequence: TGTGCCAGCAGCGTAGTACCAGGGGACTATGGCCACACCTTC. Translation gives CASSVVPGDYGHTF.

The table lists this clone with a few counts. This sequence joins TRBV7-2 and TRBJ1-5; D may be TRBD1 (5 bases). The CDR3 runs 15 residues. V gave up 5 bases and J gave up 11 bases, with 22 bases separating them. The germline CDR1 and CDR2 sequences are SGHTA and FQGNSA. The CDR3 DNA is TGTGCCAGCAGCCCTCGGGGGTTGCGGACGGAAGCCCAGCATTTT. This gives the protein CASSPRGLRTEAQHF.

Remarks on this clone: The junction does not match germline at one end; this may be a read error. The chain employs TRBV7-7 and TRBJ2-2, with 11 bases that match TRBD2. In germline, CDR1 is SSHAT, CDR2 FNYEAQ (reference sequence). This CDR3 comprises 15 residues. The CDR3 DNA follows: TGTGCTAGCAGCCTAGCGGGGGGCGCCGGCGGGGAGCTGTTTTTT. As protein: CASSLAGGAGGELFF.

Details on this clone: Other DNA sequences in this sample translate to the same CDR3. The chain links TRBV5-1 to TRBJ1-1, with D possibly TRBD1 on 5 matching bases. Germline assignment: CDR1 SGHRS and CDR2 YFSETQ. The CDR3 is made up of 14 amino acids. V was cut by 2 bases and J by 3 bases, with 11 bases left in between. The CDR3 nucleotides are TGCGCCAGCAGCTTTTCGGAGGGGTACACTGAAGCTTTCTTT. Translated, it gives CASSFSEGYTEAFF.

The V gene is TRBV9, the J gene TRBJ2-3; TRBD2 aligns across 9 bases. This CDR3 region has 17 residues. The V gene end was trimmed by 0 bases and the J gene end by 0 bases; junction bases not matched to a gene: 5. In germline, CDR1 is SGDLS, CDR2 YYNGEE. CDR3 residues: CASSVALAGPSTDTQYF. CDR3 nucleotides: TGTGCCAGCAGCGTAGCCCTAGCGGGGCCTAGCACAGATACGCAGTATTTT.

This clone was seen a handful of times. This chain links TRBV7-2 with TRBJ2-3, with D unclear. V dropped 3 bases and J dropped 5 bases, with 3 bases sitting between them. The CDR3 is made up of 11 amino acids. Germline loops: CDR1 SGHTA, CDR2 FQGNSA. CDR3 region: CASSFRDTQYF. The CDR3 coding sequence is TGTGCCAGCAGCTTCAGAGATACGCAGTATTTT.

The chain joins TRBV18 to TRBJ1-1; tentative D call: TRBD1 (6 bases). The CDR3 has 16 amino acids. Trimming pared 2 bases from V and 1 base from J, leaving 14 bases between. The germline V gene encodes CDR1 KGHSH and CDR2 LQKENI. CDR3 sequence: CASSPWNRVTNTEAFF. CDR3 coding DNA: TGTGCCAGCTCACCATGGAACAGGGTTACGAACACTGAAGCTTTCTTT. The complete variable domain, with remaining parts taken from reference TRBV18 and TRBJ1-1, reads NAGVMQNPRHLVRRRGQEARLRCSPMKGHSHVYWYRQLPEEGLKFMVYLQKENIIDESGMPKERFSAEFPKEGPSILRIQQVVRGDSAAYFCASSPWNRVTNTEAFFGQGTRLTVV.

This clone was detected only a few times. The V call is TRBV20-1, the J call TRBJ2-1, with D unresolved. The germline V gene has CDR1 DFQATT and CDR2 SNEGSKA (reference sequence). The CDR3 contains 10 residues. Trimming removed 3 bases from V and 9 bases from J, with 6 bases in between. Here the CDR3 reads CSARKSEQFF. DNA of the CDR3: TGCAGTGCTAGGAAAAGTGAGCAGTTCTTC.

This clone came up a few times. This rearrangement joins TRBV7-2 to TRBJ1-2; a possible D gene is TRBD1 (5 bases). Germline CDR1 and CDR2: SGHTA and FQGNSA. Between the trimmed V and J ends, which lost 1 base and 6 bases, there was a span of 18 bases. This CDR3 spans 16 amino acids. The CDR3 sequence: CASSLVGGGGSDGYTF. CDR3 sequence (DNA): TGTGCCAGCAGCTTAGTTGGAGGCGGGGGATCGGATGGCTACACCTTC.

The chain carries TRBV14 and TRBJ2-1; D is unclear. Trimming took 2 bases from V and 4 from J, leaving 12 bases between them. The CDR3 extends over 15 amino acids. Per the germline V gene, CDR1 is SGHDN and CDR2 is FVKESK. CDR3 coding DNA: TGTGCCAGCAGCCAAATCGGTTTAGGGTACAATGAGCAGTTCTTC. Its translation: CASSQIGLGYNEQFF.

This sequence joins TRBV6-5 and TRBJ2-7, with a possible D match to TRBD2 (6 bases). The CDR3 sequence is 13 residues long. V was trimmed by 5 bases and J by 9 bases, leaving 17 bases between them. The germline V gene has CDR1 MNHEY and CDR2 SVGAGI. The CDR3 spells CASSPRGIRAQYF. The CDR3 coding sequence is TGTGCCAGCAGTCCCCGCGGGATACGAGCGCAGTACTTC.

The sample holds a few counts of this clone. The chain couples TRBV25-1 to TRBJ2-5; no definite D call. Deletions cut 0 bases from V and 2 bases from J, with 7 bases between. In germline, CDR1 is MGHDK, CDR2 SYGVNS. The CDR3 is made up of 14 amino acids. This chain's CDR3 is CASSEYSAQETQYF. The CDR3 coding sequence is TGTGCCAGCAGTGAATATTCGGCACAAGAGACCCAGTACTTC.

The chain recombines TRBV28 with TRBJ2-7; 7 bases match TRBD1. Germline trimming cut 6 bases from V and 6 bases from J; bases unmatched to any gene: 14. CDR3 length equals 15 residues. From germline, CDR1 is MDHEN and CDR2 SYDVKM. CDR3 region: CASRTQGGSIFEQYF. DNA of the CDR3: TGTGCCAGCAGGACCCAAGGGGGCTCCATCTTCGAGCAGTACTTC.

This clone was recorded a few times. The junction does not match germline at one end; this may be a read error. The J gene is TRBJ1-2, the V gene TRBV5-1, with D possibly matching TRBD1 (5 bases). From germline, CDR1 is SGHRS and CDR2 YFSETQ. The CDR3 length is 14 residues. This chain's CDR3 is CASSPGTMSVPSCF. Written as DNA, the CDR3 is TGCGCCAGCAGCCCCGGGACGATGAGTGTTCCTTCCTGCTTC.

This clone was seen a few times. Other DNA sequences in this sample translate to the same CDR3. The CDR3 DNA reads TGTGCCAGTAGTCGACAGGGAGGGTACGAGCAGTACTTC. The encoded protein is CASSRQGGYEQYF. This sequence joins TRBV19 and TRBJ2-7; D tentatively fits TRBD1 or TRBD2 (7 bases each). The CDR3 runs 13 residues. The V gene's germline CDR1 is LNHDA and CDR2 SQIVND (reference sequence). Trimming pared 5 bases from V and 4 bases from J, leaving 12 bases between. The full variable domain, completed using reference TRBV19 and TRBJ2-7, is DGGITQSPKYLFRKEGQNVTLSCEQNLNHDAMYWYRQDPGQGLRLIYYSQIVNDFQKGDIAEGYSVSREKKESFPLTVTSAQKNPTAFYLCASSRQGGYEQYFGPGTRLTVT.